This T cell receptor (beta chain) was documented in a study of shared clonotypes between healthy human individuals. Study-level background: The donor pool was made up of a couple of women and three men aged 18 to 49.

Notes on the study in general: Generally, estimated richness proved larger in naive subsets than it did in memory subsets.

V was trimmed by 0 bases and J by 5 bases, leaving 18 bases between them. The CDR3 is 16 amino acids. CDR1 is SGHRS and CDR2 is YFSETQ in the germline V gene. This clone was counted once. Its antigen is not known. The DNA input per sorted-subset replicate PCR was roughly 210 ng, corresponding to 30,000 or so T cell genomes. Some clones are missing from TCRdb's copy, which holds only in-frame ones; the method was immunoSEQ multiplex PCR. The table lists 2,500,000 or so clones, around nine tenths of them singletons. Material for sequencing was naive CD4+ T cells sorted from blood. Subset: CD45RA+ positively selected. This sequence joins TRBV5-1 and TRBJ2-7; D may be TRBD2 (6 bases). The TCR comes from a young man in good health. The DNA of the CDR3 is TGCGCCAGCAGCTTGGGGGGGACTTCGGAGGCCCACGAGCAGTACTTC. It specifies CASSLGGTSEAHEQYF. The full variable domain, in which reference TRBV5-1 and TRBJ2-7 provide the parts outside the CDR3, is KAGVTQTPRYLIKTRGQQVTLSCSPISGHRSVSWYQQTPGQGLQFLFEYFSETQRNKGNFPGRFSGRQFSNSRSEMNVSTLELGDSALYLCASSLGGTSEAHEQYFGPGTRLTVT.